The 2 T cell receptor beta chains below come from one sample, sequenced in a study of glioma-infiltrating T cells after dendritic cell vaccination. The protocol was immunoSEQ multiplex PCR, while the TCRdb copy is restricted to in-frame clones and leaves out a portion. The sample carries tens of thousands of clones, 85% to 90% recorded once. Indicated time point: after dendritic cell vaccination, including at tumor progression/relapse. This specimen consisted of blood, obtained after dendritic cell vaccination. Every receptor here comes from a human donor with glioblastoma.

The genes are TRBV18 and TRBJ1-6; 7 positions match TRBD1. With 6 bases clipped from V and 7 bases from J, the junction kept 9 bases outside the gene matches. CDR3 length: 15 amino acids. Germline V lookup: CDR1 KGHSH, CDR2 LQKENI. CDR3 in DNA: TGTGCCAGCTCTGCGGGGCAGGGGGTGAATTCACCCCTCCACTTT. Amino acids: CASSAGQGVNSPLHF.

The CDR3 coding sequence is TGTGCCAGTAGTTCTACAGGGTCCAAGTACTTC. It yields the protein CASSSTGSKYF. The rearrangement links TRBV19 to TRBJ2-7; the D gene is possibly TRBD1 (6 bases). CDR1 and CDR2 from the germline V gene are LNHDA and SQIVND (reference sequence). V was shortened by 5 bases and J by 11 bases, with 13 bases between the two germline ends. CDR3 length equals 11 residues.